This T cell receptor (beta chain) stems from a study of shared clonotypes between healthy human individuals. Study-level results: Clonotypes not shared had lower generation probabilities than those common to all four donors. Approximately 4.9% of naive CD4 clonotypes were shared across a few donors. Memory subsets generally showed lower estimated richness than naive subsets.

Concerning this clone itself: The target antigen is unknown.

Clones were sequenced by immunoSEQ multiplex PCR, and TCRdb holds only the in-frame ones, with some missing. The sample shows approximately 2.5 million clones, 93% of them seen only once. This CDR3 spans 16 amino acids. The germline V gene encodes CDR1 LNHNV and CDR2 YYDKDF (reference sequence). Trimming removed 10 bases from V and 5 bases from J, with 26 bases in between. Caucasian adults living in Nashville, Tennessee, provided all samples. The clonotype was recovered from a man between 18 and 35 years old in good health. Some clones in this sample may be carry-over from other donors' samples. Sequenced input: naive CD4+ T cells from PBMCs. Subset specified: CD45RA+ positively selected. The genes are TRBV15 and TRBJ2-5; no reliable D call. As DNA, the CDR3 is TGTGCCATACAAAAAGCCGGGTCCAGTTCGTGGGAGACCCAGTACTTC. Amino acids: CAIQKAGSSSWETQYF.